Listed below are T cell receptor beta chains from one sample, sequenced in a study of vaccination and CD4 T cells after COVID-19. These receptors' antigens are unknown. TCRdb used MiXCR to reprocess the PCR reads, holding one entry per CDR3 protein. The data show several thousand distinct CDR3 sequences, around 77% seen once. Sequencing input: CD4+ T cells from blood, cultured in vitro. The receptors originated from a human donor who had recovered from COVID-19. Both conserved end residues are trimmed from each CDR3. D genes are given only for firm matches.

d_gene	v_gene	j_gene	CDR3aa
.	TRBV7-2	TRBJ1-2	ASSSAGGSRSYGYT
TRBD1	TRBV2	TRBJ2-1	ASRSKTGPTYNEQF
.	TRBV19	TRBJ1-1	ASSIAGGKAF
.	TRBV6-5	TRBJ2-2	ASSYEGLGLTGELF
.	TRBV7-9	TRBJ2-2	ASSLGRGLNTGELF
.	TRBV6-5	TRBJ1-6	ASSYFVQTNSPLH
.	TRBV28	TRBJ1-4	ASSSYEKLF
.	TRBV10-1	TRBJ1-6	ASWGVGFYNSPLH
TRBD1	TRBV19	TRBJ1-2	ASRPQGQGLHYGYT
TRBD2	TRBV10-1	TRBJ2-7	AVTREGSGGYEQY
.	TRBV5-1	TRBJ2-3	ASGRPGTREDTQY
.	TRBV12-3/TRBV12-4	TRBJ1-1	ASSLWGRNTEAF
.	TRBV20-1	TRBJ1-6	SARESFSYNSPLH
.	TRBV20-1	TRBJ1-1	SATGDTEAF
.	TRBV12-3/TRBV12-4	TRBJ1-6	TSSDSGALGALH
.	TRBV20-1	TRBJ2-2	STSRGGLNTGELF
.	TRBV6-5	TRBJ1-5	ASSWALNQPQH
.	TRBV6-1	TRBJ2-7	AISDSLLRASYEQY
.	TRBV27	TRBJ1-5	ASSLSGRMRGDHQPQH
TRBD1	TRBV19	TRBJ1-6	ASKRQGASPLH
.	TRBV20-1	TRBJ1-5	SAASEGGGIKGNQPQH
TRBD1	TRBV27	TRBJ1-1	ASSSVGTGVLNTEAF
.	TRBV10-3	TRBJ2-7	AISESLVGHRSYEQY
.	TRBV10-3	TRBJ1-2	AISESRGTYGINYGYT
.	TRBV18	TRBJ2-3	ASSPPFTDTQY
TRBD1	TRBV7-9	TRBJ2-5	ASSSGTAGETQY
TRBD1	TRBV7-9	TRBJ2-1	ASSLGTANEQF